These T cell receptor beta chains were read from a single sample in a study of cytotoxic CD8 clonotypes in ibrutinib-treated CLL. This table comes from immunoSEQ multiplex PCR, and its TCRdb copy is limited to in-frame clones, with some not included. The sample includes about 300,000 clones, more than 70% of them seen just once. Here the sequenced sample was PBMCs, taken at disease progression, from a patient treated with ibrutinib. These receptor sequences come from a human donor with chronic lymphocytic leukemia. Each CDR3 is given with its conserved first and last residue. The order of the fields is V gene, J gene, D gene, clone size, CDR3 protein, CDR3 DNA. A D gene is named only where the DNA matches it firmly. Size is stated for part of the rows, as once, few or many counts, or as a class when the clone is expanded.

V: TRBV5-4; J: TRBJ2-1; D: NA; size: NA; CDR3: CASSSPGNAIGDEQFF; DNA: TGTGCCAGCAGTTCTCCAGGCAACGCGATCGGGGATGAGCAGTTCTTC
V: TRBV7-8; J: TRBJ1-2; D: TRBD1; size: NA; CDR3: CASSLPGTGLSYGYTF; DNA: TGTGCCAGCAGCTTGCCCGGGACAGGGCTGAGCTATGGCTACACCTTC
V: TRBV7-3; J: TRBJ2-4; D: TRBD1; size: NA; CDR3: CASSLGGRDRDIQYF; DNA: TGTGCCAGCAGCTTAGGGGGAAGGGACAGGGACATTCAGTACTTC
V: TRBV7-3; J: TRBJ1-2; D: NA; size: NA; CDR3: CASSPGPRGGYTF; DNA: TGTGCCAGCAGCCCGGGGCCCCGCGGAGGCTACACCTTC
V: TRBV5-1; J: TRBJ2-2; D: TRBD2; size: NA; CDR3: CASSLVSLAGGFTTNTGELFF; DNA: TGCGCCAGCAGCTTGGTCTCCCTAGCGGGAGGTTTCACGACGAACACCGGGGAGCTGTTTTTT
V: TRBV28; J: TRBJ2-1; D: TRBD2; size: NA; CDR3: CASSLLGGRARNEQFF; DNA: TGTGCCAGCAGTTTGTTGGGCGGGAGGGCCCGTAATGAGCAGTTCTTC
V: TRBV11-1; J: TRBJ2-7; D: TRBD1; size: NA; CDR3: CASSPIGQGIRYEQYF; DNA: TGTGCCAGCAGCCCAATAGGACAGGGTATCAGGTACGAGCAGTACTTC
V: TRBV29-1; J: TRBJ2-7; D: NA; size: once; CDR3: CSVEGRGSYEQYF; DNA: TGCAGCGTTGAAGGCAGGGGATCCTACGAGCAGTACTTC
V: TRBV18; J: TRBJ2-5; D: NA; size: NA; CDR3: CASSSYQETQYF; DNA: TGTGCCAGCTCCTCGTACCAAGAGACCCAGTACTTC
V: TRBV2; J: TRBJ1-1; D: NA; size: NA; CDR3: CATWGATRRTEAFF; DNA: TGTGCCACCTGGGGGGCCACCCGGCGCACTGAAGCTTTCTTT
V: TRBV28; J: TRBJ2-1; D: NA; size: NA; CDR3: CASSFVTGTLNEQFF; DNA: TGTGCCAGCAGTTTTGTCACAGGGACACTCAATGAGCAGTTCTTC
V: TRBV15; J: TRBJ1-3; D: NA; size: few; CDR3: CATSSGGVGNTIYF; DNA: TGTGCCACCAGCAGCGGGGGGGTTGGAAACACCATATATTTT
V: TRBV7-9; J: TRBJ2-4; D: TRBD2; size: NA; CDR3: CASSFMAFRAGALGNIQYF; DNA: TGTGCCAGCAGCTTCATGGCCTTCAGAGCGGGAGCGCTGGGAAACATTCAGTACTTC
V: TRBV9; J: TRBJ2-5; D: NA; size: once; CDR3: CASSAGLPGQGQETQYF; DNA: TGTGCCAGCAGCGCGGGACTTCCCGGGCAAGGCCAAGAGACCCAGTACTTC
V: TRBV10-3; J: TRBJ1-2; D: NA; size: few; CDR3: CAISESYTF; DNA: TGTGCCATCAGTGAGAGCTACACCTTC